A selection of T cell receptor beta chains follows, all from one sample in a study of T-cell reconstitution after alpha-beta-depleted transplantation in children. TCRdb re-analysed the PCR reads in MiXCR, keeping a single row per CDR3 protein. The data contain hundreds of thousands of distinct CDR3 sequences, roughly 15% of them singletons. This specimen was PBMCs, mostly from graft donor cells, taken 360 days after TCRalphabeta/CD19-depleted stem cell transplant. All receptors derive from a male patient aged 10 to 17 who had a stem cell transplant for acute lymphoblastic leukemia, so the T cells may come from the graft donor. Both conserved end residues are part of each CDR3. The D gene is left open where the match is weak. Expanded clones get a size class; other rows say once, few or many, or leave the size out.

DNA: TGCGCCAGCAGCTTGGTACTTCCTGGGGCCAACGTCCTGACTTTC
CDR3: CASSLVLPGANVLTF
length: 15
V: TRBV5-1
size: few
J: TRBJ2-6
D: .

DNA: TGTGCCAGCTCACCAAAGGGGAGTTCAGGTGAGCAGTTCTTC
CDR3: CASSPKGSSGEQFF
length: 14
V: TRBV18
size: many
J: TRBJ2-1
D: .

DNA: TGTGCTACCGCCAGAGGGGGGGGCTACAATGAGCAGTTCTTC
CDR3: CATARGGGYNEQFF
length: 14
V: TRBV12-5
size: .
J: TRBJ2-1
D: .

DNA: TGCGCCAGCAGCTTGGTTACCGGGACAGGGGACTACGAGCAGTACTTC
CDR3: CASSLVTGTGDYEQYF
length: 16
V: TRBV5-1
size: .
J: TRBJ2-7
D: TRBD1

DNA: TGCGCCAGCAGCCAAACTCCACCCGGGACTAGCGGCTACAATGAGCAGTTCTTC
CDR3: CASSQTPPGTSGYNEQFF
length: 18
V: TRBV4-1
size: .
J: TRBJ2-1
D: TRBD2

DNA: TGCAGCGTTGAATGGGAGACCCAGTACTTC
CDR3: CSVEWETQYF
length: 10
V: TRBV29-1
size: .
J: TRBJ2-5
D: .

DNA: TGCGCCAGCAGCTTGAACAGGGGGCGAAAAGAGACCCAGTACTTC
CDR3: CASSLNRGRKETQYF
length: 15
V: TRBV5-1
size: .
J: TRBJ2-5
D: TRBD1

DNA: TGTGCCAGCAGCTTACGTCGGCTATACAATGAGCAGTTCTTC
CDR3: CASSLRRLYNEQFF
length: 14
V: TRBV11-2
size: few
J: TRBJ2-1
D: .

DNA: TGTGCCAGCAGCAAAACCCCCGGGACTAGCGGGAGAAAGACCCAGTACTTC
CDR3: CASSKTPGTSGRKTQYF
length: 17
V: TRBV7-3
size: .
J: TRBJ2-5
D: TRBD2

DNA: TGCAGCGTTGAAGGAGGGCCCGATGGCACCTACAATGAGCAGTTCTTC
CDR3: CSVEGGPDGTYNEQFF
length: 16
V: TRBV29-1
size: few
J: TRBJ2-1
D: .